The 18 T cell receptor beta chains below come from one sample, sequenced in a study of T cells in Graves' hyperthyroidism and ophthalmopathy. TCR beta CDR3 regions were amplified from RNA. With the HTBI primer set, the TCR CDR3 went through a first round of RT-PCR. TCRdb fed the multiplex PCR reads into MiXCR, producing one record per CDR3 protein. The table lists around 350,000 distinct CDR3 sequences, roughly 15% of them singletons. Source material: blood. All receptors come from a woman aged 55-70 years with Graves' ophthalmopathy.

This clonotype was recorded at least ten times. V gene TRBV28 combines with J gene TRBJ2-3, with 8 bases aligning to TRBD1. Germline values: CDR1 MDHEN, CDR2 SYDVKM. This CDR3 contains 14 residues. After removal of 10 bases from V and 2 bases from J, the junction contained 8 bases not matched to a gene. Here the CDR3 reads CATTGTGPTDTQYF. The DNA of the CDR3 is TGTGCCACCACGGGGACAGGCCCCACAGATACGCAGTATTTT.

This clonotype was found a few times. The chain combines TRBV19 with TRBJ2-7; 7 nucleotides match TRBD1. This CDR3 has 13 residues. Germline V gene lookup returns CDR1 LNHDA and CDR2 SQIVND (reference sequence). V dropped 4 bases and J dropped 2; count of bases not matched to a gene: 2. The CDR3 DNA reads TGTGCCAGTAGTACAGGGGGAACCTACGAGCAGTACTTC. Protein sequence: CASSTGGTYEQYF.

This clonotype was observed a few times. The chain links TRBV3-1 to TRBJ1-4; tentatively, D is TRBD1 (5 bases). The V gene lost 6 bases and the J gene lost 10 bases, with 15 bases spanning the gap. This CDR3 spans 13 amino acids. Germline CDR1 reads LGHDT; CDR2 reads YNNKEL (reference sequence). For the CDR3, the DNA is TGTGCCAGCAGTACGGGGGGGGGATTAAAACTGTTTTTT. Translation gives CASSTGGGLKLFF.

The chain's CDR3 is CASSVASGSEQYF. The CDR3 DNA is TGTGCCAGCAGCGTAGCGTCAGGGTCCGAGCAGTACTTC. The rearrangement joins TRBV9 to TRBJ2-7; the D gene is possibly TRBD1 (5 bases). The V end was cut by 0 bases, the J end by 6 bases, with 10 bases between. The CDR3 has 13 residues. Germline V gene lookup returns CDR1 SGDLS and CDR2 YYNGEE. Together with reference TRBV9 and TRBJ2-7, the CDR3 gives the full variable domain: DSGVTQTPKHLITATGQRVTLRCSPRSGDLSVYWYQQSLDQGLQFLIQYYNGEERAKGNILERFSAQQFPDLHSELNLSSLELGDSALYFCASSVASGSEQYFGPGTRLTVT.

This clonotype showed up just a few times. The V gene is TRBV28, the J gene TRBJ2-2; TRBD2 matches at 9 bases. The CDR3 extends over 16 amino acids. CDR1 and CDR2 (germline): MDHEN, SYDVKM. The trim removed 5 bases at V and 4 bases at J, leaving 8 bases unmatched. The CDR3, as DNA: TGTGCCAGCAGTCGTCCTAGCGGGAAGGGCACCGGGGAGCTGTTTTTT. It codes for CASSRPSGKGTGELFF.

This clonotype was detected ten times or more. The CDR3 DNA follows: TGTGCCAGCAGCTTAGGGCAGGGGATGAACACAGATACGCAGTATTTT. Translating it yields CASSLGQGMNTDTQYF. The rearrangement joins TRBV5-8 to TRBJ2-3, with D possibly being TRBD1 (6 bases). CDR1 is SGHTS, CDR2 YDEGEE, per germline. This CDR3 contains 16 residues. The germline V and J ends were trimmed by 2 bases and 2 bases, with 15 bases remaining between them.

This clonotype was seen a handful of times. The CDR3 coding sequence is TGTGCCAGCAGTGTATCGGGGGGACAGACCTACGAGCAGTACTTC. Protein sequence: CASSVSGGQTYEQYF. This chain links TRBV2 with TRBJ2-7; the D gene could be TRBD1 or TRBD2 (7 bases each). The CDR3 consists of 15 residues. The V end was cut by 4 bases, the J end by 2 bases, with 15 bases between. Germline V gene data show CDR1 as SNHLY and CDR2 as FYNNEI.

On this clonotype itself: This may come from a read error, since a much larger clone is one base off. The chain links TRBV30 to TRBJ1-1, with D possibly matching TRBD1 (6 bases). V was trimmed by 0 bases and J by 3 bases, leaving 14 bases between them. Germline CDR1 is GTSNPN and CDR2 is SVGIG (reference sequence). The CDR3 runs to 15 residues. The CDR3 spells CAWSVSPGADTEAFF. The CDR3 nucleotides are TGTGCCTGGAGTGTAAGTCCGGGGGCAGACACTGAAGCTTTCTTT.

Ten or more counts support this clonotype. The CDR3 DNA reads as TGTGCCAGCAGTGGGACAGGGATAGGCGCAGATACGCAGTATTTT. It yields the protein CASSGTGIGADTQYF. The chain joins TRBV28 to TRBJ2-3; 9 nucleotides align to TRBD1. This CDR3 has 15 amino acids. J lost 4 bases, V lost 5 bases, and 7 bases had no gene match. Germline V CDR1 and CDR2: MDHEN, SYDVKM.

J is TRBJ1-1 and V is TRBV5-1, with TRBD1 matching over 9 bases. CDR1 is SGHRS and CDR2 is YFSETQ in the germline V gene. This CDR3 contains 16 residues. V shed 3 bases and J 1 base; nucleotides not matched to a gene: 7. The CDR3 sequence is CASSWGTGIKNTEAFF. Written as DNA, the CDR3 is TGCGCCAGCAGCTGGGGGACAGGGATCAAGAACACTGAAGCTTTCTTT.

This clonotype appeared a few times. DNA of the CDR3: TGTGCCAGCAGTCCCGGGACAGGGGGCCCACTAGCGGGAGGTCTCCTGGCCTACGAGCAGTACTTC. Amino acid sequence: CASSPGTGGPLAGGLLAYEQYF. This chain links TRBV28 with TRBJ2-7; D assignment may be TRBD1 or TRBD2 (12 bases each). CDR1 is MDHEN, CDR2 SYDVKM, per germline. The CDR3 consists of 22 residues. Trimming shortened V by 5 bases and J by 2 bases, and 37 bases separated the two germline ends.

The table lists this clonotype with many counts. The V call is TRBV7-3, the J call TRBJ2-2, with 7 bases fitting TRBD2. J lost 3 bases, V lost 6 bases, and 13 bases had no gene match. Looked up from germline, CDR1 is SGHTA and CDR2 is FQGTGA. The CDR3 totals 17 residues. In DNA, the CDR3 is TGTGCCAGCAGTCATCCACCGGGACTACGGGACACCGGGGAGCTGTTTTTT. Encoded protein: CASSHPPGLRDTGELFF.

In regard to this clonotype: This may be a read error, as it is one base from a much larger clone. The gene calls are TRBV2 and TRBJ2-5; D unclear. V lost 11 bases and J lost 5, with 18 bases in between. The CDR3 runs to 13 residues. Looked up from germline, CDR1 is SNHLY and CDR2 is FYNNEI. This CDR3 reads CAGRATGGETQYF. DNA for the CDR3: TGTGCCGGCCGCGCAACGGGTGGGGAGACCCAGTACTTC.

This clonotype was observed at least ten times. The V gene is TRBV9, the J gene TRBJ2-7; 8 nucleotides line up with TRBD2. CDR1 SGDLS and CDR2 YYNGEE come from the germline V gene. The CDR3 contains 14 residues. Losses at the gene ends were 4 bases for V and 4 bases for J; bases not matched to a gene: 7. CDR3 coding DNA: TGTGCCAGCAGCCGAAGCGGGAGTGCATACGAGCAGTACTTC. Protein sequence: CASSRSGSAYEQYF.

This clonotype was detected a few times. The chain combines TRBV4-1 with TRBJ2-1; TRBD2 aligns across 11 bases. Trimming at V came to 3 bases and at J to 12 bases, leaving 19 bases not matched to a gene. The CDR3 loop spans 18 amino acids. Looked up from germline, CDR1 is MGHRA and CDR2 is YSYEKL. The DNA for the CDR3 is TGCGCCAGCAGCCAGGAAAAAGTAGCGGGAGGGCTCCGTCTCGGGCAGTTCTTC. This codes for CASSQEKVAGGLRLGQFF.

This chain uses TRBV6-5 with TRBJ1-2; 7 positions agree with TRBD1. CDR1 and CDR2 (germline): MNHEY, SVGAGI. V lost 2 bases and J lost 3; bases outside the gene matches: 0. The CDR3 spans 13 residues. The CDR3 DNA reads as TGTGCCAGCAGTTACACAGGGGACTATGGCTACACCTTC. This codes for CASSYTGDYGYTF.

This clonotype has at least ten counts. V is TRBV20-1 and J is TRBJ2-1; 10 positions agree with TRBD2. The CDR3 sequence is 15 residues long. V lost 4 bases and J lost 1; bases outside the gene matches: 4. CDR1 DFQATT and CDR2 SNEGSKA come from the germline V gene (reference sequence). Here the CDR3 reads CSATGLAASYNEQFF. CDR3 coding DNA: TGCAGTGCTACCGGACTAGCGGCTTCCTACAATGAGCAGTTCTTC.

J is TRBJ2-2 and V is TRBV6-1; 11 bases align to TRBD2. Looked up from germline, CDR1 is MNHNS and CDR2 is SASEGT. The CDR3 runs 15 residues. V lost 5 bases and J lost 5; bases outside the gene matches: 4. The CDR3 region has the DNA TGTGCCAGCAGTCAACTAGCGGGAGAAACCGGGGAGCTGTTTTTT. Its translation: CASSQLAGETGELFF.